This is a list of T cell receptor beta chains from one sample in a study of OX40 agonist ivuxolimab in advanced cancers. Clones were sequenced by immunoSEQ multiplex PCR, and TCRdb holds only the in-frame ones, with some missing. In the table there are tens of thousands of clones, approximately 86% of which are singletons. The source material was CD4+ or CD8+ T cells sorted from blood, sampled in a trial of the OX40 agonist ivuxolimab. The receptors shown here come from an adult with an advanced solid tumor such as melanoma, head and neck, liver or kidney cancer. CDR3s include the opening cysteine and the closing phenylalanine or tryptophan. Each record gives: J gene, V gene, CDR3 length, clone size, D gene, CDR3 DNA, CDR3 protein. A D gene is named only where the DNA matches it firmly. Only part of the rows carry a size: once, few, many, or a class if the clone is expanded.

>TRBJ2-2|TRBV5-1|15|once|.
TGCGCCAGCAGCTTGTCCGGGGTGAACACCGGGGAGCTGTTTTTT
CASSLSGVNTGELFF
>TRBJ1-6|TRBV5-1|14|.|.
TGCGCCAGCAGCGACGGGACGGAAAATTCACCCCTCCACTTT
CASSDGTENSPLHF
>TRBJ2-2|TRBV5-1|16|.|TRBD2
TGCGCCAGCAGCTTGGTAGCGGGGGCTGGCACCGGGGAGCTGTTTTTT
CASSLVAGAGTGELFF
>TRBJ2-5|TRBV4-2|16|.|TRBD2
TGTGCCAGCAGCTCCCGGACTAGCGGGAGAGCCGAGACCCAGTACTTC
CASSSRTSGRAETQYF
>TRBJ1-2|TRBV9|16|.|.
TGTGCCAGCAGCCCAACACACCAGGGGACGGTCTATGGCTACACCTTC
CASSPTHQGTVYGYTF
>TRBJ2-1|TRBV9|15|.|.
TGTGCCAGCAGCCCCTGGGCGGACTCCTACAATGAGCAGTTCTTC
CASSPWADSYNEQFF
>TRBJ1-3|TRBV7-9|15|.|.
TGTGCCAGCAGCTTAGGGGGGAGTGCTGGAAACACCATATATTTT
CASSLGGSAGNTIYF
>TRBJ1-2|TRBV6-1|14|.|TRBD1
TGTGCCAGCAGGGGCTATGGGACAGGGGACCGGGGCACCTTC
CASRGYGTGDRGTF
>TRBJ2-5|TRBV18|20|.|TRBD2
TGTGCCAGCTCACCGTACTACTCTGGGACTAGCGGGGTGTACCAAGAGACCCAGTACTTC
CASSPYYSGTSGVYQETQYF
>TRBJ2-7|TRBV6-1|16|once|TRBD2
TGTGCCAGCAGTGCCGGGACTAGCGGGGGGGCGCGGGAGCAGTACTTC
CASSAGTSGGAREQYF
>TRBJ2-5|TRBV5-6|17|.|TRBD2
TGTGCCAGCAGCTTGCCCCTGACTAGCGGGGGGGTAGAGACCCAGTACTTC
CASSLPLTSGGVETQYF
>TRBJ2-1|TRBV15|17|.|TRBD2
TGTGCCACCAGCAGAGATCTTGTAGCGCGGGGGTACAATGAGCAGTTCTTC
CATSRDLVARGYNEQFF